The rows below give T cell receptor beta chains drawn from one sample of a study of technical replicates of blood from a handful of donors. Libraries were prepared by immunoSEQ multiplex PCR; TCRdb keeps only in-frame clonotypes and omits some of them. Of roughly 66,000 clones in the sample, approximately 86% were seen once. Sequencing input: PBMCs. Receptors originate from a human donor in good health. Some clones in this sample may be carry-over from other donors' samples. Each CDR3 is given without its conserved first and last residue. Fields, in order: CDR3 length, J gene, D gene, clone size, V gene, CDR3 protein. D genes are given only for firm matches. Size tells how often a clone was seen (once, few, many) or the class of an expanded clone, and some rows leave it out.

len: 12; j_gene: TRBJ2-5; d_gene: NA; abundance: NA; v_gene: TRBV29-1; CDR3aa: SVQHPGGRETQY
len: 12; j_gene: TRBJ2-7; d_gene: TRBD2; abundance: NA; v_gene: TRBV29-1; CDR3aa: SVEDRDRGGEQY
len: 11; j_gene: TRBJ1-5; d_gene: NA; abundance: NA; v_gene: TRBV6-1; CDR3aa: ASTWERHQPQH
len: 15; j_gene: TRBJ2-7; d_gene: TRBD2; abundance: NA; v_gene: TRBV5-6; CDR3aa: ASSGLTSGGPAYEQY
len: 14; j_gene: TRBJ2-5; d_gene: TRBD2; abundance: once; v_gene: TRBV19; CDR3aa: ASSIGLAGGQETQY
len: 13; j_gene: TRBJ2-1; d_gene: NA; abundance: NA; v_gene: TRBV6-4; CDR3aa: ASSVEAGPYNEQF
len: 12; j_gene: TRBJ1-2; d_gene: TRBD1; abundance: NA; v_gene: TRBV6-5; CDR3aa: ASTQTGGTGGYT
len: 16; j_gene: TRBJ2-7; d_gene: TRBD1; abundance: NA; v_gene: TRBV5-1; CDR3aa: ASSRGQGARITSYEQY
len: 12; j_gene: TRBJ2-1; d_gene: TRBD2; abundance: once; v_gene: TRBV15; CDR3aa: ATSRDREVNEQF
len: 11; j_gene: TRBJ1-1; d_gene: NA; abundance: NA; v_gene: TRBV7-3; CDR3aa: ASRSQMNTEAF
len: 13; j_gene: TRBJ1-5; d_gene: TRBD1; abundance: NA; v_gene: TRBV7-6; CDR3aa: ASSPGTGVDQPQH
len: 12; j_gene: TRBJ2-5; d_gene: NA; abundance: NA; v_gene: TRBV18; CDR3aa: ASSPVSGQETQY
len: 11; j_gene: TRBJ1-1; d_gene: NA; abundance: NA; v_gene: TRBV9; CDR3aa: ASSVGVITEAF
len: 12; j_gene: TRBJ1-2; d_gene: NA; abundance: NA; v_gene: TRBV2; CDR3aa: ASSEEVGRGGYT
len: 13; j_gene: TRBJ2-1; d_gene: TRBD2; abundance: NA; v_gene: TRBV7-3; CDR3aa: ASSPIAGSYNEQF
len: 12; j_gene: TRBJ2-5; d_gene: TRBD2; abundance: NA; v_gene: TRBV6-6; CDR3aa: ASGLAGAQETQY
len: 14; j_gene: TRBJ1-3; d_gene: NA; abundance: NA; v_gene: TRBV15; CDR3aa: ATSSRRSSSGNTIY
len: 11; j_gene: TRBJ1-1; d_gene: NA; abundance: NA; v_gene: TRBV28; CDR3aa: ASSPTVNTEAF
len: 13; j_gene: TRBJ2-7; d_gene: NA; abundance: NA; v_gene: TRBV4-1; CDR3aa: ASSQVPRSSYEQY
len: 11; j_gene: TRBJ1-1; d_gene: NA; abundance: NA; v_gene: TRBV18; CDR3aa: ASSGDMNTEAF
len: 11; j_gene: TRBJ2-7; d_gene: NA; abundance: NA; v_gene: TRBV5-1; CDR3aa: ASSLVQNYEQY
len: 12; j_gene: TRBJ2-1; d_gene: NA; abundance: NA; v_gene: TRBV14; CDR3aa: ASSQEARLSEQF
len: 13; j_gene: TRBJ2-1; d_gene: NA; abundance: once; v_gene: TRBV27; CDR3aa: ASSSLTGAYNEQF
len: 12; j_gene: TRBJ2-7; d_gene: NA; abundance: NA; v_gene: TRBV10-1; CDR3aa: ASSDAGSSYEQY
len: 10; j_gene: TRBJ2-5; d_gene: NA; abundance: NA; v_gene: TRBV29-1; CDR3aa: SVLLRKETQY
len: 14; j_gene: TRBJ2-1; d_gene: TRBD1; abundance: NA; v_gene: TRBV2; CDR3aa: ASNLRTGSSYNEQF
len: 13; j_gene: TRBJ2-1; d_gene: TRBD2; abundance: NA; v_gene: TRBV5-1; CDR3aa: ASSLLAGETYEQF
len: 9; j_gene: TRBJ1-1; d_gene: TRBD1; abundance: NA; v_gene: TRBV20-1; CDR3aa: SARQGAMAF
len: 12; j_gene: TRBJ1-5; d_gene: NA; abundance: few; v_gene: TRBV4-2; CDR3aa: ASSQTGSNQPQH
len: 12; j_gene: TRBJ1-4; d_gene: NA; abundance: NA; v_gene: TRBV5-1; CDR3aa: ASSSGGGNEKLF
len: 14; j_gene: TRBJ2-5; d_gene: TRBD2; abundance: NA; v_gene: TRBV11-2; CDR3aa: ASSLSLAGGQETQY
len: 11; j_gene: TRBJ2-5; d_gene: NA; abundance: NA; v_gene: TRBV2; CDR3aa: ASSDWGEVTQY
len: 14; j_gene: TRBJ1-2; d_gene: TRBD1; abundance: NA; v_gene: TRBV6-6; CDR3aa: ASSYMIGGQFYGYT
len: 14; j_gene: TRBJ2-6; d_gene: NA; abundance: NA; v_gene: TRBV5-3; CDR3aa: ARSSKRTYTANVLT
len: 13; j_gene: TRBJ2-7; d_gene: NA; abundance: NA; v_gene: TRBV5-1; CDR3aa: ASSLGTIKTYEQY
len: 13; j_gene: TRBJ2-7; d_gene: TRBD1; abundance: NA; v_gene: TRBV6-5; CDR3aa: ASSIRGGPSYEQY